This T cell receptor (beta chain) was retrieved from a study of T cells in Graves' hyperthyroidism and ophthalmopathy. Researchers took RNA transcripts and amplified the TCR beta CDR3 regions from them. The HTBI set primed first-round TCR CDR3 RT-PCR. From the multiplex PCR reads, TCRdb called clonotypes with MiXCR, one entry per CDR3 protein. The sample has about 420,000 distinct CDR3 sequences, approximately 14% seen once. This clonotype has at least ten counts. The germline V gene has CDR1 DFQATT and CDR2 SNEGSKA (reference sequence). Trimming took 7 bases from V and 1 from J, leaving 7 bases between them. The CDR3 is 11 residues long.

The chain joins TRBV20-1 to TRBJ2-5, with D perhaps matching TRBD1 (5 bases). The sequencing sample was made of blood. This receptor was taken from a woman between 18 and 29 years old with Graves' hyperthyroidism. The CDR3 bases are TGCAGTGTTGGGGCCCAAGAGACCCAGTACTTC. This codes for CSVGAQETQYF.